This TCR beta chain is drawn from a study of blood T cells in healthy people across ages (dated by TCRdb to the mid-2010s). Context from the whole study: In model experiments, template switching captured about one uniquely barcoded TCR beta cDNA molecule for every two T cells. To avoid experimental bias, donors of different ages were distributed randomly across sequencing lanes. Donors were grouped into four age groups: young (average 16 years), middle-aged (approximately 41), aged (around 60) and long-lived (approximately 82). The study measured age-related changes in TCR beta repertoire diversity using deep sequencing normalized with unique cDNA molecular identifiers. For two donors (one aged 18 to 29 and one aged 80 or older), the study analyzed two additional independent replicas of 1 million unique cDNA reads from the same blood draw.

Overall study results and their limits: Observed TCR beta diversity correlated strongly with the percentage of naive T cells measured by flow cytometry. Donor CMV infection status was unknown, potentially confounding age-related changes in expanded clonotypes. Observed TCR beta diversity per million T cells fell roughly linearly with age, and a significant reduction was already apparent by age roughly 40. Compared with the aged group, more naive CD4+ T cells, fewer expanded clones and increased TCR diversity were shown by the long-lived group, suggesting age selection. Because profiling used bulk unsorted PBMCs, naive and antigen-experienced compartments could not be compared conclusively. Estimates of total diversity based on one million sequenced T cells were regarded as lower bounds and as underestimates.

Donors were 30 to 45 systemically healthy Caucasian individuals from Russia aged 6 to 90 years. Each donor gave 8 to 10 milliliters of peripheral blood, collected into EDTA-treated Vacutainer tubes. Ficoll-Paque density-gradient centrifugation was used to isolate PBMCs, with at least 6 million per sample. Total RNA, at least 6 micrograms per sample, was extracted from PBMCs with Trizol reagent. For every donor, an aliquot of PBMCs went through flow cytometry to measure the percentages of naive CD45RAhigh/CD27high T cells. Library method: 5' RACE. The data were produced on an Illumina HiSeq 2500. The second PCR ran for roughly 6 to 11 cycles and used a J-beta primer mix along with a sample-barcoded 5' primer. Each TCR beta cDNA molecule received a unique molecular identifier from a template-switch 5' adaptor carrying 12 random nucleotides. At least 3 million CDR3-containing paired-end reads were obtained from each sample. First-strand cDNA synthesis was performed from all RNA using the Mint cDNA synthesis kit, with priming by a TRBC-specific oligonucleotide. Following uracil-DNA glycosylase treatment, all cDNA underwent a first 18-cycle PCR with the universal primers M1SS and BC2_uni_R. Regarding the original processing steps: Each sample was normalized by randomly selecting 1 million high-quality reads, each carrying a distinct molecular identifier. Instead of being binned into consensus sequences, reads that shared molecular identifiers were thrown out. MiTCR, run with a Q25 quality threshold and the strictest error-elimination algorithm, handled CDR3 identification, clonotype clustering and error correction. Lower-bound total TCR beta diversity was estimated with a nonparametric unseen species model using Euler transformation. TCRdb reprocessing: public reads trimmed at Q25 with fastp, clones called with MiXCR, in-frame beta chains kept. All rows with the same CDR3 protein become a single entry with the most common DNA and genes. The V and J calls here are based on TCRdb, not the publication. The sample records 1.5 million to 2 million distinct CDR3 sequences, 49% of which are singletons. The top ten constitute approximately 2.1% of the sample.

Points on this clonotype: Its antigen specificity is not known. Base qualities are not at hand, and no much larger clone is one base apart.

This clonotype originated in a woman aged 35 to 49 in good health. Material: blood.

The nucleotide sequence reads as follows: TGTGCCAGCAGTATGGACAGGGTGTCGCACGATGCGGATACGCAGTATTTT. Its protein product is CASSMDRVSHDADTQYF. The receptor chain draws on TRBV6-2 or TRBV6-3 and TRBJ2-3; TRBD1 fits 8 bases in the junction. Unmatched junction bases come to 16, with V trimmed by 5 bases and J by 6 bases. CDR1 and CDR2, per the germline V gene, are MNHEY and SVGEGT. The CDR3 runs 17 residues from the cysteine to the phenylalanine. Just the 51-base CDR3 DNA is kept, in frame starting at base 1.